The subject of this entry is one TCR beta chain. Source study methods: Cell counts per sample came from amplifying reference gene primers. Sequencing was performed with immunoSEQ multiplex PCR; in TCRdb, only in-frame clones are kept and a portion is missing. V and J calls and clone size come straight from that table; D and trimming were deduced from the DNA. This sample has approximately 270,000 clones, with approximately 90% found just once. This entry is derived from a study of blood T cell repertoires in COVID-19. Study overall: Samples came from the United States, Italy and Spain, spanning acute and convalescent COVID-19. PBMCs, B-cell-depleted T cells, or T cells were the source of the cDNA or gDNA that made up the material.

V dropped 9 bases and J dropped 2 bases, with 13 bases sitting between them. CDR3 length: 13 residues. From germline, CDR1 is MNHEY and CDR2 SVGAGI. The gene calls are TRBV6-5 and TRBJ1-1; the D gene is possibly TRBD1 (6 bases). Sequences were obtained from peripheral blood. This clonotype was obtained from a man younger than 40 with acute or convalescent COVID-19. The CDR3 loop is CASNQGINTEAFF. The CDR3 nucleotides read TGTGCCAGTAACCAGGGGATTAACACTGAAGCTTTCTTT.